This entry describes one TCR beta chain. No antigen is known for it. This sample is part of a study of cytomegalovirus exposure and HLA in healthy donors. Whole-study findings and limits: Reports indicated that the classifier achieved high specificity and sensitivity in diagnosing cytomegalovirus status. The investigators catalogued 164 TCR beta chains as cytomegalovirus-associated. Among the CMV-associated chains, a few were confirmed in vitro as specific for CMV antigens. That first-cohort TCR clusters tended to co-occur in the approximately 110 validation repertoires was found in a later analysis.

Produced via immunoSEQ multiplex PCR; TCRdb's table is partial and in-frame only. Here the sample spans tens of thousands of clones, around 94% being singletons. Trimming cost V 2 bases and J 5 bases, with 6 bases left between them. The germline V gene encodes CDR1 SQVTM and CDR2 ANQGSEA. The CDR3 runs 11 residues. The sequenced material came from PBMCs. J is TRBJ1-2 and V is TRBV29-1; D not resolved. The receptor was derived from a woman aged 18 to 35 in good health and CMV-seropositive. DNA of the CDR3: TGCAGCGTTGAATCACAGTATGGCTACACCTTC. It specifies CSVESQYGYTF.